The clone carrying this TCR beta chain was observed a handful of times. This specimen comes from a study of long-term antiretroviral therapy in people with HIV. Version v3.0 of the immunoSEQ assay ran at survey level. Measured with immunoSEQ multiplex PCR; TCRdb has only the in-frame clones, and not every one. The sample includes about 33,000 clones, about three quarters of them seen just once. Two or more post-ART PBMC samples, plus at least one pre-ART sample, were available for each donor. People in the study who had HIV all got their treatment in the United States. The clonotype was recovered from a woman in her forties or fifties with HIV. This material consisted of unsorted PBMCs, taken 2 years after starting antiretroviral therapy.

Written as DNA, the CDR3 is TGTGCCAGCAGTCCGCGTGGGCTGGGGAGGGTGGAGCAGTTCTTC. Its protein is CASSPRGLGRVEQFF. This chain joins TRBV28 and TRBJ2-1; 7 bases fit TRBD2. There are 15 residues in the CDR3. The germline gives CDR1 MDHEN, CDR2 SYDVKM. Trimming took 5 bases from V and 10 from J; bases not matched to a gene: 14.